The next 23 T cell receptor beta chains were all read from a single sample in a study of blood T cell repertoires in COVID-19. Assay: immunoSEQ multiplex PCR; the TCRdb copy retains only in-frame clones and omits some. The sample carries approximately 210,000 clones, more than 65% recorded once. Sequencing was performed on peripheral blood. All receptors come from a woman older than 75 with acute or convalescent COVID-19.

The J gene is TRBJ2-7, the V gene TRBV11-3; D not resolved. The germline V gene encodes CDR1 SGHNT and CDR2 YENEEA. V was clipped by 8 bases and J by 5 bases, with 10 bases between them. CDR3 size: 11 residues. The CDR3 DNA sequence: TGTGCCAGCGCGCTACTCGACGAGCAGTACTTC. Translation: CASALLDEQYF.

The chain links TRBV5-1 to TRBJ2-3, with D maybe TRBD2 (7 bases). The CDR3 extends over 15 amino acids. Trimming took off 5 bases at V and 4 bases at J, with 17 bases between the two ends. CDR1 is SGHRS, CDR2 YFSETQ, per germline. The CDR3 region has the DNA TGCGCCAGCAGGCTTGGTGGGGGGGCCTCAGATACGCAGTATTTT. Residues: CASRLGGGASDTQYF.

V usage is TRBV6-6 and J usage is TRBJ1-3; D might be TRBD1 (5 bases). Trimming removed 7 bases at V and 0 bases at J, with 16 bases between. This CDR3 contains 16 residues. CDR1 and CDR2 from the germline V gene are MNHNY and SVGAGI (reference sequence). The CDR3 region has the DNA TGTGCCAGCACCACAAAGACAGTCGGCTCTGGAAACACCATATATTTT. Amino acids: CASTTKTVGSGNTIYF.

This chain joins TRBV2 and TRBJ1-2; 10 nucleotides agree with TRBD1. Germline assignment: CDR1 SNHLY and CDR2 FYNNEI. This CDR3 contains 13 residues. V was pared by 5 bases and J by 8 bases, with 5 bases of the junction left unmatched. The CDR3 loop reads CASSPDRGDGYTF. As DNA, the CDR3 is TGTGCCAGCAGTCCGGACAGGGGGGACGGCTACACCTTC.

The chain couples TRBV30 to TRBJ1-3; no definite D call. Germline CDR1 and CDR2: GTSNPN and SVGIG (reference sequence). V was trimmed by 0 bases and J by 0 bases, leaving 9 bases between them. This CDR3 has 15 residues. This chain's CDR3 is CAWSVGVVSGNTIYF. CDR3 nucleotide sequence: TGTGCCTGGAGTGTCGGGGTTGTCTCTGGAAACACCATATATTTT.

This sequence joins TRBV25-1 and TRBJ1-4, with D uncertain. Deletions cut 2 bases from V and 5 bases from J, with 9 bases between. Germline CDR1 is MGHDK and CDR2 is SYGVNS. The CDR3 contains 14 residues. This CDR3 reads CASSEPPINEKLFF. The CDR3 DNA reads as TGTGCCAGCAGTGAACCACCTATAAATGAAAAACTGTTTTTT.

V is TRBV5-6 and J is TRBJ2-3; 9 bases are shared with TRBD1. Germline loops: CDR1 SGHDT, CDR2 YYEEEE. The trim removed 3 bases at V and 2 bases at J, leaving 7 bases unmatched. CDR3 length: 16 amino acids. For the CDR3, the DNA is TGTGCCAGCAGCTCGGGACAGGGCCGAGTCACAGATACGCAGTATTTT. Its protein is CASSSGQGRVTDTQYF. The entire variable domain, with the rest obtained from reference TRBV5-6 and TRBJ2-3, is as follows: DAGVTQSPTHLIKTRGQQVTLRCSPKSGHDTVSWYQQALGQGPQFIFQYYEEEERQRGNFPDRFSGHQFPNYSSELNVNALLLGDSALYLCASSSGQGRVTDTQYFGPGTRLTVL.

This clone was seen a single time. The chain couples TRBV6-6 to TRBJ1-1; D is unresolved. The CDR3 runs to 12 residues. Germline V lookup: CDR1 MNHNY, CDR2 SVGAGI (reference sequence). V was cut by 6 bases and J by 7 bases, with 12 bases left in between. The CDR3 spells CASSFLALEAFF. CDR3 in DNA: TGTGCCAGCAGCTTCTTGGCCCTTGAAGCTTTCTTT.

This chain links TRBV19 with TRBJ1-5; TRBD1 matches at 12 bases. CDR3 length equals 18 residues. Looked up from germline, CDR1 is LNHDA and CDR2 is SQIVND (reference sequence). Germline trimming cut 4 bases from V and 0 bases from J; bases unmatched to any gene: 7. This CDR3 is CASSTGTGGPYSNQPQHF. In DNA form, the CDR3 reads TGTGCCAGTAGTACCGGGACAGGGGGCCCTTATAGCAATCAGCCCCAGCATTTT.

The chain joins TRBV9 to TRBJ1-3, with TRBD1 matching over 7 bases. V lost 4 bases and J lost 2; bases outside the gene matches: 6. CDR1 SGDLS and CDR2 YYNGEE come from the germline V gene. This CDR3 contains 15 residues. The CDR3 sequence: CASSLSQGAGNTIYF. As DNA, the CDR3 is TGTGCCAGCAGCCTTTCTCAGGGGGCTGGAAACACCATATATTTT.

The rearrangement links TRBV28 to TRBJ1-2, with TRBD1 matching 10 bases. The length of the CDR3 is 15 residues. The ends lost 4 bases at V and 4 bases at J; junction bases unmatched: 6. Germline loops: CDR1 MDHEN, CDR2 SYDVKM. The CDR3 DNA reads as TGTGCCAGCAGTTCGGGGACAGGGGTATTCTATGGCTACACCTTC. Its protein product is CASSSGTGVFYGYTF.

This CDR3 is CASSLGDLPYQETQYF. The CDR3 DNA reads TGCGCCAGCAGCTTGGGAGATTTACCGTACCAAGAGACCCAGTACTTC. The V and J genes are TRBV5-1 and TRBJ2-5, with D unclear. CDR1 is SGHRS and CDR2 is YFSETQ in the germline V gene. The CDR3 is 16 amino acids. V was clipped by 0 bases and J by 0 bases, with 12 bases between them.

The chain carries TRBV6-5 and TRBJ2-3; maybe TRBD2 (6 bases). Deletions cut 8 bases from V and 4 bases from J, with 10 bases between. Germline V gives CDR1 MNHEY, CDR2 SVGAGI. CDR3 length equals 12 residues. The CDR3 DNA follows: TGTGCCAGCCGGGGGTCGGCAGATACGCAGTATTTT. It codes for CASRGSADTQYF.

The chain carries TRBV5-1 and TRBJ2-7; 8 nucleotides align to TRBD1. Germline V gene sequence: CDR1 SGHRS, CDR2 YFSETQ. This CDR3 contains 20 residues. With V trimmed by 1 base and J by 5 bases, 23 bases remained unmatched. Written as DNA, the CDR3 is TGCGCCAGCAGCTTGTACAGGGGGGAGGTTCGCGGGATCGAGGGAAACGAGCAGTACTTC. Translated: CASSLYRGEVRGIEGNEQYF. The variable domain in full, with the rest retrieved from reference TRBV5-1 and TRBJ2-7, is KAGVTQTPRYLIKTRGQQVTLSCSPISGHRSVSWYQQTPGQGLQFLFEYFSETQRNKGNFPGRFSGRQFSNSRSEMNVSTLELGDSALYLCASSLYRGEVRGIEGNEQYFGPGTRLTVT.

The CDR3 nucleotides read TGTGCCAGCAGCTTAGGGGCACCAGTAGGCTCCTACGAGCAGTACTTC. Residues: CASSLGAPVGSYEQYF. The rearrangement links TRBV7-2 to TRBJ2-7; D is ambiguous. The length of the CDR3 is 16 residues. Looked up from germline, CDR1 is SGHTA and CDR2 is FQGNSA. V was trimmed by 1 base and J by 0 bases, leaving 13 bases between them.

The V gene is TRBV14, the J gene TRBJ2-3; 7 nucleotides line up with TRBD2. With 5 bases clipped from V and 2 bases from J, the junction kept 7 bases outside the gene matches. From germline, CDR1 is SGHDN and CDR2 FVKESK. The CDR3 loop spans 15 amino acids. The CDR3 bases are TGTGCCAGCAGCAAAAAAGCGGGGTTCACAGATACGCAGTATTTT. Translated: CASSKKAGFTDTQYF.

The chain employs TRBV9 and TRBJ1-6; possibly TRBD1 for D (6 bases). This CDR3 has 14 residues. From germline, CDR1 is SGDLS and CDR2 YYNGEE. Trimming took 2 bases from V and 7 from J, leaving 10 bases between them. In DNA, the CDR3 is TGTGCCAGCAGCGTCCGAAGGGGGAATTCACCCCTCCACTTT. It yields the protein CASSVRRGNSPLHF.

This chain uses TRBV7-3 with TRBJ2-1; 9 bases line up with TRBD2. The CDR3 has 18 amino acids. V lost 0 bases, J lost 9 bases, and 15 bases stayed unmatched. Germline-derived CDR1 and CDR2 are SGHTA and FQGTGA. CDR3 in amino acids: CASSLTGSSGGHTGEQFF. Written as DNA, the CDR3 is TGTGCCAGCAGCTTAACGGGTAGTAGCGGGGGCCACACGGGTGAGCAGTTCTTC. Looking up the rest from reference TRBV7-3 and TRBJ2-1 gives the full variable domain: GAGVSQTPSNKVTEKGKYVELRCDPISGHTALYWYRQSLGQGPEFLIYFQGTGAADDSGLPNDRFFAVRPEGSVSTLKIQRTERGDSAVYLCASSLTGSSGGHTGEQFFGPGTRLTVL.

This chain links TRBV7-3 with TRBJ1-2, with TRBD1 identical over 9 bases. The CDR3 extends over 15 amino acids. Germline CDR1 reads SGHTA; CDR2 reads FQGTGA. V trimming: 5 bases; J trimming: 1 base; junction bases outside the gene matches: 5. As DNA, the CDR3 is TGTGCCAGCAGCCCTGGGACAGGGAGTAACTATGGCTACACCTTC. Amino acid sequence: CASSPGTGSNYGYTF. Full variable domain (missing parts from reference TRBV7-3 and TRBJ1-2): GAGVSQTPSNKVTEKGKYVELRCDPISGHTALYWYRQSLGQGPEFLIYFQGTGAADDSGLPNDRFFAVRPEGSVSTLKIQRTERGDSAVYLCASSPGTGSNYGYTFGSGTRLTVV.

The chain recombines TRBV30 with TRBJ1-2; D might be TRBD1 (6 bases). Germline CDR1 is GTSNPN and CDR2 is SVGIG (reference sequence). V was cut by 2 bases and J by 2 bases, with 12 bases left in between. The CDR3 contains 14 residues. The CDR3 protein is CAWSPGTRNYGYTF. CDR3 coding DNA: TGTGCCTGGAGTCCCGGGACAAGGAACTATGGCTACACCTTC.

This chain connects TRBV5-4 to TRBJ1-4; the match to TRBD1 covers 7 bases. V gave up 3 bases and J gave up 3 bases; unmatched junction bases: 5. This CDR3 region has 15 residues. Germline V gives CDR1 SGHNT, CDR2 YYREEE (reference sequence). DNA of the CDR3: TGTGCCAGCAGCTACCGACAGGGCGCTAATGAAAAACTGTTTTTT. It translates to CASSYRQGANEKLFF.

The chain uses TRBV10-3 and TRBJ2-7, with TRBD2 matching over 7 bases. V trimming: 6 bases; J trimming: 3 bases; junction bases outside the gene matches: 5. Germline assignment: CDR1 ENHRY and CDR2 SYGVKD. The CDR3 has 13 amino acids. CDR3 in DNA: TGTGCCATCAGACTGGGGGGGAACTACGAGCAGTACTTC. It yields the protein CAIRLGGNYEQYF.

The J gene is TRBJ1-5, the V gene TRBV6-2 or TRBV6-3, with 9 bases that match TRBD1. V dropped 0 bases and J dropped 6; count of bases not matched to a gene: 3. The germline gives CDR1 MNHEY, CDR2 SVGEGT. This CDR3 is 15 amino acids long. This CDR3 reads CASSYSLTGGQPQHF. In DNA, the CDR3 is TGTGCCAGCAGTTACTCATTGACAGGGGGTCAGCCCCAGCATTTT.